This TCR beta chain was obtained from a study of T cells in women clearing cervical HPV infection. Background on the study: Case blood drawn at lesion detection; control blood after infection cleared. Study-wide results and caveats: Associations may precede or follow infection; HPV-specific or memory T cells were not isolated.

The V gene's germline CDR1 is DFQATT and CDR2 SNEGSKA (reference sequence). This CDR3 is built from 13 residues. Repertoires were generated with immunoSEQ multiplex PCR, while TCRdb's copy carries only in-frame clones and drops some. This sample contains 30,000 to 45,000 clones. Comments on this clone: Its antigen is unknown. The read terminates 3 residues ahead of where the CDR3 ends, so the germline J gene completes it.

The chain joins TRBV20-1 to TRBJ1-4; the D is unclear. The source of this sequence is a woman aged 18 to 75 with a cervical HPV16 infection that either progressed to CIN3+ or cleared (not recorded which). The sequenced material came from blood buffy coat. The sequenced CDR3 bases are TGCAGTGCTAGAGGGGCGGGGAATTCACCA. Amino acids: CSARGAGNSP. The entire CDR3 protein is CSARGAGNSPLFF.